The rows below give T cell receptor beta chains drawn from one sample of a study of Graves' ophthalmopathy and Graves' hyperthyroidism. TCRdb recomputed calls from the multiplex PCR reads with MiXCR, one row per CDR3 protein. The table shows under 800,000 distinct CDR3 sequences, with 22% occurring only once. The sample comprised peripheral blood. The receptor source for this set is a woman in her late teens or twenties with stable Graves' hyperthyroidism. Some clones in this sample may be carry-over from other donors' samples. Each CDR3 is given with its conserved first and last residue. D genes are given only for firm matches. Size is stated for part of the rows, as once, few or many counts, or as a class when the clone is expanded.

CASGLYAGVSSYEQCF | TGTGCTAGTGGTTTATACGCGGGGGTAAGCTCCTACGAGCAGTGCTTC | TRBD2 | NA | TRBJ2-7 | TRBV12-5
CASSGGGQTNTEAFF | TGTGCCAGCAGCGGAGGGGGGCAGACGAACACTGAAGCTTTCTTT | NA | NA | TRBJ1-1 | TRBV7-9
CAWSVQGGSGGYTF | TGTGCCTGGAGTGTTCAGGGGGGTTCGGGTGGCTACACCTTC | TRBD1 | NA | TRBJ1-2 | TRBV30
CASSPTTTGGALGQYF | TGTGCCAGCAGTCCCACTACTACAGGGGGCGCGTTGGGGCAGTACTTC | TRBD1 | many | TRBJ2-7 | TRBV27
CASTDSHEAFF | TGTGCCAGCACCGACAGTCATGAAGCTTTCTTT | NA | many | TRBJ1-1 | TRBV7-9
CASSYFRGQGEAFF | TGTGCCAGCAGTTACTTCAGGGGGCAAGGTGAAGCTTTCTTT | TRBD1 | NA | TRBJ1-1 | TRBV6-2/TRBV6-3
CASSIQGVGNYGYTF | TGTGCCAGTAGTATTCAGGGGGTCGGTAACTATGGCTACACCTTC | TRBD1 | NA | TRBJ1-2 | TRBV19
CAWRDSYSNQPQHF | TGTGCCTGGAGGGACAGCTATAGCAATCAGCCCCAGCATTTT | NA | NA | TRBJ1-5 | TRBV30
CASSGEGRAKETQYF | TGTGCCAGCAGTGGGGAGGGGCGGGCCAAAGAGACCCAGTACTTC | TRBD2 | few | TRBJ2-5 | TRBV6-1
CASSASGTGAEQYF | TGCGCCAGCAGCGCGTCCGGGACAGGGGCCGAGCAGTACTTC | TRBD1 | many | TRBJ2-7 | TRBV5-1
CASSQYRSYEQYF | TGTGCCAGCAGCCAGTACCGGTCCTACGAGCAGTACTTC | NA | NA | TRBJ2-7 | TRBV3-1
CASKWLVESTEAFF | TGTGCCAGTAAATGGCTTGTAGAGAGCACTGAAGCTTTCTTT | NA | NA | TRBJ1-1 | TRBV19
CASNNLLGAEKNTEAFF | TGTGCCAGTAACAACTTACTCGGGGCAGAGAAGAACACTGAAGCTTTCTTT | NA | NA | TRBJ1-1 | TRBV19
CSFAGSPPTEQYF | TGCAGCTTTGCGGGCAGTCCCCCTACCGAGCAGTACTTC | NA | NA | TRBJ2-7 | TRBV29-1
CATSEVPVLPQHF | TGTGCCACCAGTGAGGTCCCGGTTCTGCCCCAGCATTTT | NA | few | TRBJ1-5 | TRBV24-1
CASSLPRRPLHF | TGTGCCAGCAGTTTACCTCGTCGGCCCCTCCACTTT | NA | NA | TRBJ1-6 | TRBV28
CSARRGENTGELFF | TGCAGTGCTAGACGAGGGGAGAACACCGGGGAGCTGTTTTTT | NA | few | TRBJ2-2 | TRBV20-1
CASSARTGRIDTEAFF | TGTGCCAGCAGTGCTCGGACGGGCCGGATAGACACTGAAGCTTTCTTT | NA | NA | TRBJ1-1 | TRBV28